What follows are 11 T cell receptor beta chains derived from one specimen sequenced in a study of neoadjuvant anti-PD-1 for oral cavity cancer. Time point indicated: after neoadjuvant nivolumab, at surgical resection. Produced via immunoSEQ multiplex PCR; TCRdb's table is partial and in-frame only. The sample has some 30,000 clones, roughly 85% seen once. The specimen was PBMCs, collected after nivolumab (anti-PD-1) treatment. Receptor source: a person aged 40 to 85 with oral cavity squamous cell carcinoma.

The rearrangement uses TRBV2 and TRBJ2-5, with 9 bases that match TRBD1. Germline lookup yields CDR1 SNHLY and CDR2 FYNNEI. Trimming cost V 6 bases and J 5 bases; bases outside gene matches: 7. The CDR3 extends over 14 amino acids. The CDR3 region has the DNA TGTGCCAGCAGGGCGACAGGGGGAAAGGAGACCCAGTACTTC. This translates into CASRATGGKETQYF.

The chain has TRBV13 and TRBJ2-7; 14 bases align to TRBD2. Germline loops: CDR1 PRHDT, CDR2 FYEKMQ (reference sequence). This CDR3 has 15 amino acids. With V trimmed by 5 bases and J by 3 bases, 3 bases remained unmatched. The CDR3 region has the DNA TGTGCCAGCAGCCTCGGACTAGCGGGGGGCTACGAGCAGTACTTC. Its translation is CASSLGLAGGYEQYF. Based on the CDR3 plus reference TRBV13 and TRBJ2-7, the full variable domain is AAGVIQSPRHLIKEKRETATLKCYPIPRHDTVYWYQQGPGQDPQFLISFYEKMQSDKGSIPDRFSAQQFSDYHSELNMSSLELGDSALYFCASSLGLAGGYEQYFGPGTRLTVT.

The chain has TRBV2 and TRBJ1-1; D is unclear. The CDR3 covers 13 residues. The ends were cut back, 8 bases at V and 1 base at J, with 11 bases in the middle. Germline CDR1 reads SNHLY; CDR2 reads FYNNEI. The CDR3: CASRRPGNTEAFF. The CDR3 DNA follows: TGTGCCAGCCGAAGGCCAGGGAACACTGAAGCTTTCTTT.

V is TRBV7-2 and J is TRBJ2-7, with 10 bases identical to TRBD2. Germline values: CDR1 SGHTA, CDR2 FQGNSA. The CDR3 consists of 15 residues. J was trimmed by 4 bases and V by 3 bases; bases with no gene match: 6. The CDR3 DNA follows: TGTGCCAGCAGCTTCACTAGCGGGGTAACATACGAGCAGTACTTC. Amino acid sequence: CASSFTSGVTYEQYF.

This chain connects TRBV2 to TRBJ1-5, with a possible D match to TRBD1 (5 bases). The V end was cut by 7 bases, the J end by 5 bases, with 12 bases between. The CDR3 extends over 13 amino acids. The germline CDR1 and CDR2 sequences are SNHLY and FYNNEI. DNA for the CDR3: TGTGCCAGCACAAGGGACCAGTATCAGCCCCAGCATTTT. This translates into CASTRDQYQPQHF.

The chain uses TRBV6-6 and TRBJ2-3, with D maybe TRBD2 (6 bases). CDR3 length: 15 residues. Germline assignment: CDR1 MNHNY and CDR2 SVGAGI (reference sequence). V was clipped by 0 bases and J by 1 base, with 8 bases between them. CDR3 loop: CASSYSGGGTDTQYF. CDR3 DNA sequence: TGTGCCAGCAGTTACTCGGGCGGGGGCACAGATACGCAGTATTTT.

This clone was picked up a small number of times. J is TRBJ2-1 and V is TRBV2; tentatively, D is TRBD1 or TRBD2 (5 bases each). The CDR3 spans 19 residues. Trimming cost V 3 bases and J 1 base, with 22 bases left between them. Germline V CDR1 and CDR2: SNHLY, FYNNEI. The DNA of the CDR3 is TGTGCCAGCAGTGATGAAGGGGACGAGCCCTATAGTTCCTACAATGAGCAGTTCTTC. This gives the protein CASSDEGDEPYSSYNEQFF.

CDR3 in amino acids: CASRDRAPEAFF. The CDR3 coding sequence is TGCGCCAGCAGAGACAGGGCCCCTGAAGCTTTCTTT. The chain has TRBV5-1 and TRBJ1-1; 7 bases line up with TRBD1. V lost 5 bases, J lost 6 bases, and 4 bases stayed unmatched. Per the germline V gene, CDR1 is SGHRS and CDR2 is YFSETQ. This CDR3 comprises 12 residues.

This clone was detected only a few times. The chain couples TRBV5-4 to TRBJ1-4; 8 bases are a match to TRBD1. This CDR3 comprises 16 residues. Germline CDR1 is SGHNT and CDR2 is YYREEE (reference sequence). The V and J ends lost 4 bases and 8 bases, in that order; junction bases with no gene match: 13. The CDR3 protein is CASSVDRDRIFEKLFF. CDR3 nucleotides: TGTGCCAGCAGCGTGGACCGGGACAGGATTTTCGAAAAACTGTTTTTT.

The V gene is TRBV2, the J gene TRBJ1-5; D remains unclear. Deletions cut 2 bases from V and 0 bases from J, with 8 bases between. The CDR3 extends over 15 amino acids. Germline CDR1 is SNHLY and CDR2 is FYNNEI. The CDR3 coding sequence is TGTGCCAGCAGTGAAAACGGTTATAGCAATCAGCCCCAGCATTTT. This gives the protein CASSENGYSNQPQHF.

The chain uses TRBV7-9 and TRBJ1-3; TRBD1 is a possible D gene (6 bases). Looked up from germline, CDR1 is SEHNR and CDR2 is FQNEAQ (reference sequence). This CDR3 spans 14 amino acids. Trimming shortened V by 5 bases and J by 4 bases, and 12 bases separated the two germline ends. The CDR3 DNA sequence: TGTGCCAGCAGCACCCCAGGACAGGGAAACACCATATATTTT. Protein: CASSTPGQGNTIYF.